Sequencing of this T cell receptor beta chain was carried out in a study of CD8 T cells in ankylosing spondylitis. This clonotype was observed a handful of times. Libraries for TCR beta were made by quantitative 5'-RACE with molecular barcodes. Via MiXCR, TCRdb re-called the 5' RACE reads, giving one row per CDR3 protein. Of 130,000 to 150,000 distinct CDR3 sequences in the sample, 7.5% to 9.5% were seen once. The CDR3 extends over 13 amino acids. Per germline, CDR1 SGHRS and CDR2 YFSETQ. The V segment lost 4 bases and the J segment 4 bases; nucleotides outside the gene matches: 1. The sequenced sample was synovial fluid, either unsorted or a sorted T cell fraction (not recorded which). The TCR was taken from a male donor with ankylosing spondylitis. The chain carries TRBV5-1 and TRBJ2-3; 9 bases align to TRBD1. CDR3 protein: CASSRDRADTQYF. The DNA for the CDR3 is TGCGCCAGCAGCCGGGACAGGGCAGATACGCAGTATTTT.